The entry that follows covers one TCR beta chain sequence. This sample is part of a study of control samples from healthy donors and cancer patients. Here immunoSEQ multiplex PCR was the method, and the copy in TCRdb shows in-frame clones only, minus some. Of about 120,000 clones in the sample, around 87% were seen once. This TCR came from a man aged 60 to 69 in good health. The sequenced material came from blood.

The DNA of the CDR3 is TGTGCCAGCAGCCCCGTAGGGGGTTCGAGCACGCAGTATTTT. Its protein product is CASSPVGGSSTQYF. The V gene is TRBV5-4, the J gene TRBJ2-3, with a tentative D call TRBD1 (6 bases). Trimming cost V 4 bases and J 9 bases, with 18 bases left between them. CDR3 length: 14 amino acids. Germline CDR1 SGHNT, CDR2 YYREEE (reference sequence).